These 9 T cell receptor beta chains share one sample of origin, sequenced in a study of blood T cell repertoires in COVID-19. Clones were sequenced by immunoSEQ multiplex PCR, and TCRdb holds only the in-frame ones, with some missing. The repertoire holds fewer than 200,000 clones, with about three quarters as singletons. What was sequenced was peripheral blood. Receptor source: an older woman with acute or convalescent COVID-19.

This clone was counted between two and nine times. The chain employs TRBV3-1 (or the pseudogene TRBV3-2) and TRBJ2-1, with 10 bases that match TRBD1. The CDR3 is 14 residues long. Germline V CDR1 and CDR2: LGHDT, YNNKEL (reference sequence). Trimming removed 4 bases from V and 6 bases from J; junction bases left unmatched: 3. Written as DNA, the CDR3 is TGTGCCAGCAGCCCGACAGGGGGCTTCAATGAGCAGTTCTTC. Translating gives CASSPTGGFNEQFF.

The rearrangement joins TRBV18 to TRBJ2-1; TRBD1 matches at 8 bases. From germline, CDR1 is KGHSH and CDR2 LQKENI. The length of the CDR3 is 17 residues. Losses at the gene ends were 1 base for V and 1 base for J; bases not matched to a gene: 6. CDR3: CASSPLRQGRSYNEQFF. In nucleotides, the CDR3 is TGTGCCAGCTCACCACTACGACAGGGGAGATCCTACAATGAGCAGTTCTTC.

The chain carries TRBV5-6 and TRBJ1-5; 8 positions match TRBD1. With V trimmed by 3 bases and J by 7 bases, 3 bases remained unmatched. The CDR3 runs 13 residues. Germline V gives CDR1 SGHDT, CDR2 YYEEEE. This CDR3 is CASSWRQGQPQHF. DNA of the CDR3: TGTGCCAGCAGCTGGAGACAGGGGCAGCCCCAGCATTTT.

The rearrangement links TRBV9 to TRBJ2-5; TRBD2 matches at 12 bases. The V and J ends lost 6 bases and 4 bases, in that order; junction bases with no gene match: 7. The CDR3 sequence is 15 residues long. Germline CDR1 reads SGDLS; CDR2 reads YYNGEE. In nucleotides, the CDR3 is TGTGCCAGCAACCTAGCGGGAGGGCCTCTAGAGACCCAGTACTTC. It codes for CASNLAGGPLETQYF.

This chain uses TRBV18 with TRBJ2-1; 7 nucleotides match TRBD1. The CDR3 covers 15 residues. V lost 3 bases and J lost 4; bases outside the gene matches: 6. Germline CDR1 is KGHSH and CDR2 is LQKENI. In DNA form, the CDR3 reads TGTGCCAGCTCACCCCGGACAGGAACTTACAATGAGCAGTTCTTC. Translated, it gives CASSPRTGTYNEQFF.

This clone came up once. The chain employs TRBV18 and TRBJ2-7; 10 nucleotides line up with TRBD1. CDR3 length equals 13 residues. Germline V gives CDR1 KGHSH, CDR2 LQKENI. The junction had 5 bases not matched to a gene; V was cut back by 9 bases and J by 3 bases. The CDR3: CASQGTGDYEQYF. CDR3 DNA: TGTGCCAGTCAAGGGACAGGGGACTACGAGCAGTACTTC.

The rearrangement joins TRBV12-5 to TRBJ2-7, with unresolved D. Deletions cut 3 bases from V and 11 bases from J, with 20 bases between. The CDR3 is 14 amino acids. Germline values: CDR1 LGHNT, CDR2 FRNRAP. CDR3 nucleotides: TGTGCTAGTGGTTTCTTACTTAATCGAGGAGTAAAGTACTTC. Amino acid sequence: CASGFLLNRGVKYF.

The rearrangement uses TRBV6-1 and TRBJ1-6; 9 bases map to TRBD1. CDR1 is MNHNS, CDR2 SASEGT, per germline. After removal of 0 bases from V and 7 bases from J, the junction contained 10 bases not matched to a gene. The CDR3 is 18 amino acids. The CDR3 coding sequence is TGTGCCAGCAGTGAAGCTCCCACAGGGGGCCGCCTAAATTCACCCCTCCACTTT. Translation: CASSEAPTGGRLNSPLHF.

The chain combines TRBV2 with TRBJ1-2, with D perhaps TRBD1 (5 bases). Germline V gene data show CDR1 as SNHLY and CDR2 as FYNNEI. V was pared by 3 bases and J by 2 bases, with 7 bases between. This CDR3 contains 13 residues. The CDR3 sequence is CASSERGNYGYTF. The CDR3, as DNA: TGTGCCAGCAGTGAGCGGGGGAACTATGGCTACACCTTC.